These 14 T cell receptor beta chains were all obtained from the same sample, sequenced in a study of blood T cell repertoires in COVID-19. TCRdb's copy holds only in-frame clones and misses some; the assay was immunoSEQ multiplex PCR. The profile shows some 94,000 clones, roughly 89% of them singletons. The source material was peripheral blood. All receptors derive from a woman in her fifties or sixties with COVID-19, enrolled during active disease.

V gene TRBV28 combines with J gene TRBJ1-5; TRBD1 agrees at 8 bases. The germline CDR1 and CDR2 sequences are MDHEN and SYDVKM. V dropped 3 bases and J dropped 5; count of bases not matched to a gene: 9. The CDR3 has 16 residues. The CDR3 bases are TGTGCCAGCAGTTTTAGTGGGCAGGGGGCACATCAGCCCCAGCATTTT. This gives the protein CASSFSGQGAHQPQHF.

This clone was counted a single time. This chain links TRBV5-1 with TRBJ2-2; TRBD2 aligns across 12 bases. The CDR3 has 18 residues. V lost 3 bases, J lost 1 base, and 7 bases stayed unmatched. Looked up from germline, CDR1 is SGHRS and CDR2 is YFSETQ. CDR3 nucleotide sequence: TGCGCCAGCAGCTCCCGACTAGCGGGGGTAAGGAACACCGGGGAGCTGTTTTTT. It encodes CASSSRLAGVRNTGELFF. Full variable domain (remainder filled in from reference TRBV5-1 and TRBJ2-2): KAGVTQTPRYLIKTRGQQVTLSCSPISGHRSVSWYQQTPGQGLQFLFEYFSETQRNKGNFPGRFSGRQFSNSRSEMNVSTLELGDSALYLCASSSRLAGVRNTGELFFGEGSRLTVL.

CDR3: CASRRDRHRDNQPQHF. The CDR3 DNA reads TGTGCCAGTCGCCGGGACAGACATAGGGACAATCAGCCCCAGCATTTT. J is TRBJ1-5 and V is TRBV2; 7 nucleotides align to TRBD1. CDR1 and CDR2 from the germline V gene are SNHLY and FYNNEI. Trimming took 9 bases from V and 3 from J; bases not matched to a gene: 14. The CDR3 is made up of 16 amino acids.

The rearrangement joins TRBV5-1 to TRBJ2-2; 7 bases agree with TRBD1. The V gene's germline CDR1 is SGHRS and CDR2 YFSETQ. CDR3 length: 16 residues. The V segment lost 0 bases and the J segment 0 bases; nucleotides outside the gene matches: 2. The CDR3: CASSLGDRTNTGELFF. In DNA form, the CDR3 reads TGCGCCAGCAGCTTGGGGGACAGAACGAACACCGGGGAGCTGTTTTTT.

This chain joins TRBV29-1 and TRBJ2-1, with TRBD2 matching 9 bases. This CDR3 has 13 residues. Germline V gene lookup returns CDR1 SQVTM and CDR2 ANQGSEA. The V gene end was trimmed by 4 bases and the J gene end by 4 bases; junction bases not matched to a gene: 2. CDR3 sequence (DNA): TGCAGCGTTGTGCGGGGGGGATACAATGAGCAGTTCTTC. Its protein is CSVVRGGYNEQFF.

In this sample, this clone turned up once. This chain connects TRBV6-5 to TRBJ1-5; TRBD1 agrees at 9 bases. From germline, CDR1 is MNHEY and CDR2 SVGAGI. Trimming took 5 bases from V and 1 from J; bases not matched to a gene: 3. This CDR3 comprises 15 residues. The CDR3: CASSTDRGSNQPQHF. In DNA, the CDR3 is TGTGCCAGCAGTACGGACAGGGGAAGCAATCAGCCCCAGCATTTT.

The chain couples TRBV18 to TRBJ2-5, with 9 nucleotides matching TRBD1. V shed 5 bases, J shed 5 bases, and the junction held 6 bases outside the gene matches. CDR1 is KGHSH, CDR2 LQKENI, per germline. This CDR3 spans 14 amino acids. The CDR3 protein is CASSSGTGTETQYF. For the CDR3, the DNA is TGTGCCAGCTCATCAGGGACAGGGACCGAGACCCAGTACTTC.

The V gene is TRBV27, the J gene TRBJ2-5; no clear D gene. CDR3 length equals 15 residues. V was clipped by 5 bases and J by 5 bases, with 18 bases between them. Germline V gene sequence: CDR1 MNHEY, CDR2 SMNVEV (reference sequence). The CDR3 spells CASSPLPARWETQYF. The CDR3 DNA reads TGTGCCAGCAGTCCCCTCCCGGCCAGGTGGGAGACCCAGTACTTC.

The table lists this clone with a count of one. This chain uses TRBV12-5 with TRBJ1-6; maybe TRBD1 (6 bases). CDR3 length equals 14 residues. Germline assignment: CDR1 LGHNT and CDR2 FRNRAP. Trimming took 6 bases from V and 7 from J, leaving 13 bases between them. This CDR3 reads CASGQGLGNSPLHF. CDR3 DNA: TGTGCTAGTGGCCAGGGGTTGGGGAATTCACCCCTCCACTTT.

The CDR3 is CASSYDRGSGYTF. CDR3 in DNA: TGTGCCAGCAGTTACGACAGGGGGTCTGGCTACACCTTC. This sequence joins TRBV6-5 and TRBJ1-2; 9 bases map to TRBD1. The junction had 2 bases not matched to a gene; V was cut back by 2 bases and J by 7 bases. CDR3 size: 13 residues. Germline CDR1 reads MNHEY; CDR2 reads SVGAGI.

CDR3 bases: TGTGCCAGCAGCTTGGAGTGGACAGGGGGGGAAGCTTTCTTT. It encodes CASSLEWTGGEAFF. The chain has TRBV5-5 and TRBJ1-1; TRBD1 agrees at 10 bases. The germline V gene encodes CDR1 SGHKS and CDR2 YYEKEE (reference sequence). This CDR3 has 14 amino acids. The junction had 4 bases not matched to a gene; V was cut back by 0 bases and J by 8 bases.

The rearrangement joins TRBV11-2 to TRBJ1-1, with D unclear. Trimming left V 1 base short and J 0 bases short, with 9 bases between. This CDR3 is 15 amino acids long. The germline gives CDR1 SGHAT, CDR2 FQNNGV. CDR3 nucleotide sequence: TGTGCCAGCAGCTTAGGACCAGCGATGAACACTGAAGCTTTCTTT. Translation gives CASSLGPAMNTEAFF.

This sequence joins TRBV5-6 and TRBJ2-3; 11 bases match TRBD2. V dropped 1 base and J dropped 1; count of bases not matched to a gene: 8. Germline V gene lookup returns CDR1 SGHDT and CDR2 YYEEEE. There are 18 residues in the CDR3. The CDR3 DNA sequence: TGTGCCAGCAGCTTGTGGGGGGCACTAGCGGGGGGCACAGATACGCAGTATTTT. Its protein is CASSLWGALAGGTDTQYF.

The chain couples TRBV11-3 to TRBJ2-3; D perhaps matches TRBD2 (7 bases). This CDR3 region has 16 residues. V was cut by 5 bases and J by 2 bases, with 17 bases left in between. Germline V gene sequence: CDR1 SGHNT, CDR2 YENEEA. The CDR3 nucleotides are TGTGCCAGCAGCCAGGGGAGGGGCCCTAACACAGATACGCAGTATTTT. Residues: CASSQGRGPNTDTQYF.